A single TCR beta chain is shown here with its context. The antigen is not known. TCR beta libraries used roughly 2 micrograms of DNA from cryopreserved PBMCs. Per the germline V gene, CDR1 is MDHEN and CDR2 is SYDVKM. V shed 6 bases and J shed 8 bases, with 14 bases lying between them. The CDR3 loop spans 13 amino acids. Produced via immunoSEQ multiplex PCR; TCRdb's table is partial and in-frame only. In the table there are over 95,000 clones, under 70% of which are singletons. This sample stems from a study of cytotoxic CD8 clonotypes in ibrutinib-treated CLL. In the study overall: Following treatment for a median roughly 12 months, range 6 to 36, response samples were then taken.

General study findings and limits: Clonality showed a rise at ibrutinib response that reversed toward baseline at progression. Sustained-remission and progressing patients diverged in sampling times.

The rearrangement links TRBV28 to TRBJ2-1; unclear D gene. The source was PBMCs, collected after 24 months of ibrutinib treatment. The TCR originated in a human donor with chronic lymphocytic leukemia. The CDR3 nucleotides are TGTGCCAGCAGCCCGGACCCCGCAGATGAGCAGTTCTTC. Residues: CASSPDPADEQFF.